A selection of T cell receptor beta chains follows, all from one sample in a study of blood T cell repertoires in COVID-19. The protocol was immunoSEQ multiplex PCR, while the TCRdb copy is restricted to in-frame clones and leaves out a portion. The repertoire consists of almost 500,000 clones, with 70% to 90% occurring once and the leading ten covering around 7.9%. Sequencing input: PBMCs or T cells enriched from blood (not recorded which). The receptors were gathered from an older woman who had recovered from COVID-19. Each CDR3 is given with its conserved first and last residue. A D gene is named only where the DNA matches it firmly. Clone size is shown for a subset of rows, as once, few, many or a class of expanded clone.

>TRBJ1-3|TRBV11-3|18|.|.
TGTGCCAGCAGCTTAGACCTAACGCAGACAGGCACTGGAAACACCATATATTTT
CASSLDLTQTGTGNTIYF
>TRBJ1-1|TRBV5-1|14|.|.
TGCGCCAGCAGCTTTGGGGGGGTGAACACTGAAGCTTTCTTT
CASSFGGVNTEAFF
>TRBJ2-2|TRBV4-2|15|.|TRBD1
TGTGCCAGCAGCCCCGGACAGGGAAACACCGGGGAGCTGTTTTTT
CASSPGQGNTGELFF
>TRBJ1-5|TRBV28|15|.|.
TGTGCCAGCAGTCCAGGGACTTTGGGCAATCAGCCCCAGCATTTT
CASSPGTLGNQPQHF
>TRBJ1-2|TRBV5-6|14|.|TRBD1
TGTGCCAGCAGCTTAGGACAGGGAGGCGTAGGCTACACCTTC
CASSLGQGGVGYTF
>TRBJ2-7|TRBV6-5|13|.|.
TGTGCCAGCAGGGCGTCGGGGGACTACGAGCAGTACTTC
CASRASGDYEQYF
>TRBJ1-1|TRBV6-5|13|.|.
TGTGCCAGCAGTTATCGTATGAACACTGAAGCTTTCTTT
CASSYRMNTEAFF
>TRBJ1-4|TRBV28|14|.|.
TGTGCCAGCAGTCTAGGGGATTTGGGTGAAAAACTGTTTTTT
CASSLGDLGEKLFF
>TRBJ2-3|TRBV11-2|12|.|.
TGTGCCAGCAGCCCAGCGGCGGGGGCCCACGGGTTT
CASSPAAGAHGF
>TRBJ1-2|TRBV19|15|few|.
TGTGCCAGTAGTACCCAGTGGGGGCCGAACTATGGCTACACCTTC
CASSTQWGPNYGYTF
>TRBJ2-2|TRBV5-6|15|.|TRBD1
TGTGCCAGCAGCTTGGTGGACAGGGATGTCGGGGAGCTGTTTTTT
CASSLVDRDVGELFF
>TRBJ2-1|TRBV5-1|17|once|TRBD2
TGCGCCAGCAGCTCCTTGTCCCTCGCGGGGGAGGACAATGAGCAGTTCTTC
CASSSLSLAGEDNEQFF
>TRBJ1-6|TRBV27|15|.|.
TGTGCCAGCAGTTTAGCAGGGGCCCCAAAGTCACCCCTCCACTTT
CASSLAGAPKSPLHF
>TRBJ1-5|TRBV4-1|15|once|.
TGCGCCAGCAGCCAAGATCGGGGTCGTGATCAGCCCCAGCATTTT
CASSQDRGRDQPQHF
>TRBJ2-4|TRBV5-1|14|once|.
TGCGCCAGCAGCTTGAGTGAGGCGGGGAACATTCAGTACTTC
CASSLSEAGNIQYF
>TRBJ2-7|TRBV18|15|.|TRBD1
TGTGCCAGCTCACCAGGACAGGCCGATACCTACGAGCAGTACTTC
CASSPGQADTYEQYF
>TRBJ1-1|TRBV27|12|.|TRBD1
TGTGCCAGCCGACAGGGATCCGCTGAAGCTTTCTTT
CASRQGSAEAFF
>TRBJ2-7|TRBV10-1|10|.|.
TGCGCCAGTGGAGCCTACGAGCAGTACTTC
CASGAYEQYF
>TRBJ1-2|TRBV2|15|.|TRBD1
TGTGCCAGCAGACCTTGGACAGGGATCTATGAGGGCTACACCTTC
CASRPWTGIYEGYTF
>TRBJ1-2|TRBV6-5|15|.|.
TGTGCCAGCAGTTACTCCGGCTCCGAGGAGAATGGCTACACCTTC
CASSYSGSEENGYTF
>TRBJ1-3|TRBV15|18|.|TRBD1
TGTGCCACCAGCACTTTGCTACAGGGGACATTAATTAGAAACACCATATATTTT
CATSTLLQGTLIRNTIYF
>TRBJ1-6|TRBV5-4|14|few|TRBD1
TGTGCCAGCAGCTTACAGGGGGTTTATTCACCCCTCCACTTT
CASSLQGVYSPLHF
>TRBJ2-2|TRBV2|14|.|.
TGTGCCAGCAGTATCCTAGGGGTCGCCGGGGAGCTGTTTTTT
CASSILGVAGELFF
>TRBJ1-4|TRBV7-2|16|.|TRBD1
TGTGCCAGCAGCTCGCAATATAGACAGGGAATTGAAAAACTGTTTTTT
CASSSQYRQGIEKLFF
>TRBJ1-1|TRBV2|16|.|TRBD1
TGTGCCAGCAGTGAAGCCCTCCCGACAGGGGGCACTGAAGCTTTCTTT
CASSEALPTGGTEAFF
>TRBJ2-1|TRBV5-6|14|.|.
TGTGCCAGCGTTAGCCAGGGGTTGGGGAATGAGCAGTTCTTC
CASVSQGLGNEQFF
>TRBJ2-1|TRBV11-2|14|.|.
TGTGCCAGCAGCCCCCAGGGATCCTACAATGAGCAGTTCTTC
CASSPQGSYNEQFF
>TRBJ2-7|TRBV29-1|12|.|TRBD1
TGCAGCGTTCAGGGGGCGCGGTACGAGCAGTACTTC
CSVQGARYEQYF
>TRBJ1-3|TRBV14|17|once|.
TGTGCCAGCAGCCAAGATCGGCGGGGCTTTATAGGGAACACCATATATTTT
CASSQDRRGFIGNTIYF
>TRBJ2-1|TRBV27|16|.|TRBD1
TGTGCCAGCACCCTCCGCCAGGGGGCTTCCTACAATGAGCAGTTCTTC
CASTLRQGASYNEQFF
>TRBJ2-2|TRBV5-1|15|.|.
TGCGCCAGCAGCTTGGGAGACAGCAACACCGGGGAGCTGTTTTTT
CASSLGDSNTGELFF
>TRBJ2-1|TRBV11-2|16|.|.
TGTGCCAGCAGCTTAGATAGCGCCCGAGGAATGGATGAGCAGTTCTTC
CASSLDSARGMDEQFF